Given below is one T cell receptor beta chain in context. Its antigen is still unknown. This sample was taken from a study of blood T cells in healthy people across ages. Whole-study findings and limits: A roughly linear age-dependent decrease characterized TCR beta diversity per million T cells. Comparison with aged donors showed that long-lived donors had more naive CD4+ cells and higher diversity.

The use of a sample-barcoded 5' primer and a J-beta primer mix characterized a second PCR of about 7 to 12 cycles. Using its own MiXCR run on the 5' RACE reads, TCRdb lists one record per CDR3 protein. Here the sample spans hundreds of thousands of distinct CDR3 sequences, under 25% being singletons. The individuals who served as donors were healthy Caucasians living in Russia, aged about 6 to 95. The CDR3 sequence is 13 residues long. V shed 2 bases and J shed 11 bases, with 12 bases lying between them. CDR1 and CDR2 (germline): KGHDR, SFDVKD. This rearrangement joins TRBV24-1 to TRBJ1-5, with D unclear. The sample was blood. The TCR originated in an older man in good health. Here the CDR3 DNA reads TGTGCCACCAGTGATTCTCAATCAAGGGCCCAGCATTTT. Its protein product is CATSDSQSRAQHF.